The next 27 T cell receptor beta chains were all read from a single sample in a study of CD8 T cells in ankylosing spondylitis. Each CDR3 protein gets one entry after TCRdb re-called the 5' RACE reads with MiXCR. Of 150,000 or so distinct CDR3 sequences in the sample, under 14% were seen once. The sample taken for sequencing was blood, either unsorted or a sorted T cell fraction (not recorded which). The receptors were sampled from a male donor with ankylosing spondylitis or in good health (not recorded which).

This clonotype was detected many times. This chain connects TRBV19 to TRBJ1-1; no firm D call. The CDR3 consists of 15 residues. Germline V gives CDR1 LNHDA, CDR2 SQIVND (reference sequence). The V end lost 3 bases, the J end lost 2 bases, and 13 bases lay between the germline ends. The CDR3 region has the DNA TGTGCCAGTAGTATTTTGAGGGTCTCTAACACTGAAGCTTTCTTT. Protein sequence: CASSILRVSNTEAFF.

This clonotype was found many times. The chain couples TRBV10-2 to TRBJ2-7; D remains unclear. The V end lost 3 bases, the J end lost 0 bases, and 12 bases lay between the germline ends. Per germline, CDR1 WSHSY and CDR2 SAAADI. The CDR3 is made up of 15 amino acids. CDR3 amino acids: CASSDRTSSSYEQYF. For the CDR3, the DNA is TGCGCCAGCAGTGATAGGACCAGCTCCTCCTACGAGCAGTACTTC.

This clonotype appeared many times. V and J are TRBV29-1 and TRBJ2-5, with a weak D call TRBD2 (6 bases). Germline V gene sequence: CDR1 SQVTM, CDR2 ANQGSEA. The V end was cut by 4 bases, the J end by 4 bases, with 10 bases between. CDR3 size: 12 residues. The CDR3 sequence: CSVAGVGETQYF. The CDR3 DNA follows: TGCAGCGTTGCGGGGGTAGGAGAGACCCAGTACTTC.

There are many counts of this clonotype. The rearrangement links TRBV7-8 to TRBJ2-5, with 7 bases fitting TRBD2. The ends lost 1 base at V and 4 bases at J; junction bases unmatched: 6. Germline lookup yields CDR1 SGHVS and CDR2 FQNEAQ. The CDR3 length is 15 residues. The CDR3 nucleotides are TGTGCCAGCAGCTTAGAACAACTAGCGTTAGAGACCCAGTACTTC. Translated, it gives CASSLEQLALETQYF.

This clonotype showed up just a few times. The chain has TRBV2 and TRBJ2-5; D is possibly TRBD2 (6 bases). V gave up 2 bases and J gave up 7 bases, with 11 bases separating them. This CDR3 contains 13 residues. The germline V gene has CDR1 SNHLY and CDR2 FYNNEI. The CDR3 DNA reads TGTGCCAGCAGTGAATCTAGCGCGGGGACCCAGTACTTC. Encoded protein: CASSESSAGTQYF.

The chain links TRBV18 to TRBJ2-3; possible D gene TRBD2, 5 bases. Trimming took off 1 base at V and 4 bases at J, with 12 bases between the two ends. This CDR3 comprises 15 residues. Germline-derived CDR1 and CDR2 are KGHSH and LQKENI. CDR3 bases: TGTGCCAGCTCACCACTCCCTAGCTTGTCAGATACGCAGTATTTT. Translation gives CASSPLPSLSDTQYF.

At least ten counts were recorded for this clonotype. The gene calls are TRBV20-1 and TRBJ1-6; TRBD1 aligns across 8 bases. Germline assignment: CDR1 DFQATT and CDR2 SNEGSKA (reference sequence). The CDR3 spans 15 residues. Unmatched junction bases numbered 8, after V lost 3 bases and J lost 7 bases. The CDR3 spells CSASPQGAENSPLHF. The CDR3 coding sequence is TGCAGTGCTAGCCCTCAGGGGGCGGAGAATTCACCCCTCCACTTT.

This clonotype was seen at least ten times. The chain recombines TRBV10-3 with TRBJ1-6; TRBD1 agrees at 7 bases. Germline values: CDR1 ENHRY, CDR2 SYGVKD. The V segment lost 7 bases and the J segment 9 bases; nucleotides outside the gene matches: 9. This CDR3 has 14 residues. Written as DNA, the CDR3 is TGTGCCATCAAACAGGGGACTGATGGTTCACCCCTCCACTTT. Its protein is CAIKQGTDGSPLHF.

This clonotype was detected ten times or more. The V gene is TRBV6-5, the J gene TRBJ2-3; 10 bases align to TRBD1. Germline CDR1 and CDR2: MNHEY and SVGAGI. Unmatched junction bases numbered 6, after V lost 2 bases and J lost 4 bases. The CDR3 loop spans 16 amino acids. In DNA, the CDR3 is TGTGCCAGCAGTTACAAGGGGACAGGGGTCGCAGATACGCAGTATTTT. Protein: CASSYKGTGVADTQYF.

This clonotype has at least ten counts. The rearrangement joins TRBV5-4 to TRBJ2-1, with D maybe TRBD1 (6 bases). V was cut by 6 bases and J by 6 bases, with 19 bases left in between. The CDR3 is made up of 15 amino acids. The germline V gene has CDR1 SGHNT and CDR2 YYREEE (reference sequence). In DNA, the CDR3 is TGTGCCAGCACCGACAGGTCAGGGCTCTCCAATGAGCAGTTCTTC. This sequence encodes CASTDRSGLSNEQFF.

This clonotype was counted ten times or more. The junction and the germline gene differ at one end; a read error may be behind it. V gene TRBV20-1 combines with J gene TRBJ2-7; 7 bases agree with TRBD2. The germline CDR1 and CDR2 sequences are DFQATT and SNEGSKA (reference sequence). The CDR3 runs 13 residues. The DNA of the CDR3 is TGCAGTGCTCCTCCGACTAGCTCCCACGAGCAGTACTTC. Its protein is CSAPPTSSHEQYF.

This chain connects TRBV5-1 to TRBJ2-7; D call uncertain. Per germline, CDR1 SGHRS and CDR2 YFSETQ. This CDR3 is built from 14 residues. V was clipped by 5 bases and J by 0 bases, with 12 bases between them. The CDR3, as DNA: TGCGCCAGCAGTCTAGAGGCGCTCTCCTACGAGCAGTACTTC. Protein: CASSLEALSYEQYF.

The rearrangement links TRBV10-3 to TRBJ1-5; TRBD1 might be the D (6 bases). CDR1 and CDR2 from the germline V gene are ENHRY and SYGVKD. The CDR3 runs 17 residues. V lost 2 bases and J 0 bases, leaving 14 bases between the germline ends. As DNA, the CDR3 is TGTGCCATCAGTGAGGGGGGGGGCAGGGCTAGCAATCAGCCCCAGCATTTT. It specifies CAISEGGGRASNQPQHF.

The chain has TRBV7-9 and TRBJ2-7; 9 bases agree with TRBD1. The germline V gene has CDR1 SEHNR and CDR2 FQNEAQ (reference sequence). V lost 5 bases to trimming and J lost 2 bases; unmatched junction nucleotides: 10. The CDR3 extends over 16 amino acids. The CDR3 spells CASSREFGTGTYEQYF. As DNA, the CDR3 is TGTGCCAGCAGCCGTGAGTTCGGGACAGGGACCTACGAGCAGTACTTC.

This clonotype was seen ten or more times. The junction departs from germline at one end; a sequencing error may be responsible. The CDR3 sequence is CASSPGAKEKLFF. The CDR3 DNA follows: TGTGCCAGCAGTCCTGGGGCTAAGGAAAAACTGTTTTTT. The rearrangement uses TRBV6-1 and TRBJ1-4; a possible D gene is TRBD1 (5 bases). The CDR3 sequence is 13 residues long. Germline V CDR1 and CDR2: MNHNS, SASEGT.

This chain uses TRBV7-2 with TRBJ2-2; D unresolved. Trimming shortened V by 3 bases and J by 1 base, and 9 bases separated the two germline ends. From germline, CDR1 is SGHTA and CDR2 FQGNSA. The CDR3 sequence is 15 residues long. The CDR3, as DNA: TGTGCCAGCAGCTTTTCAGGACGGAACACCGGGGAGCTGTTTTTT. This sequence encodes CASSFSGRNTGELFF.

This clonotype was observed at least ten times. The V call is TRBV7-6, the J call TRBJ1-1, with 11 bases aligning to TRBD1. This CDR3 comprises 13 residues. Germline V gives CDR1 SGHVS, CDR2 FNYEAQ. V trimming: 5 bases; J trimming: 6 bases; junction bases outside the gene matches: 2. Here the CDR3 reads CASSPGQGAEAFF. CDR3 nucleotides: TGTGCCAGCAGCCCGGGACAGGGGGCTGAAGCTTTCTTT.

In its sample, this clonotype was seen many times. This chain uses TRBV5-1 with TRBJ1-2; D not certain. This CDR3 spans 13 amino acids. Germline V gene data show CDR1 as SGHRS and CDR2 as YFSETQ. V gave up 4 bases and J gave up 8 bases, with 15 bases separating them. The CDR3: CASSLEDRLGYTF. The CDR3 DNA reads as TGCGCCAGCAGCCTAGAGGACCGTCTGGGCTACACCTTC. Full variable domain (outside the CDR3, taken from reference TRBV5-1 and TRBJ1-2): KAGVTQTPRYLIKTRGQQVTLSCSPISGHRSVSWYQQTPGQGLQFLFEYFSETQRNKGNFPGRFSGRQFSNSRSEMNVSTLELGDSALYLCASSLEDRLGYTFGSGTRLTVV.

There are a few counts of this clonotype. This rearrangement joins TRBV29-1 to TRBJ2-1; tentative D call: TRBD2 (6 bases). With 7 bases removed from V and 4 bases from J, the gap between germline ends came to 17 bases. Germline lookup yields CDR1 SQVTM and CDR2 ANQGSEA. The CDR3 consists of 14 residues. CDR3 residues: CSAGGGEKYNEQFF. In nucleotides, the CDR3 is TGCAGCGCCGGAGGAGGGGAGAAGTACAATGAGCAGTTCTTC.

This clonotype was detected ten times or more. The V gene is TRBV3-1, the J gene TRBJ2-5; TRBD2 aligns across 7 bases. The CDR3 loop spans 13 amino acids. Germline CDR1 is LGHDT and CDR2 is YNNKEL (reference sequence). Losses at the gene ends were 4 bases for V and 5 bases for J; bases not matched to a gene: 4. CDR3 coding DNA: TGTGCCAGCAGCCGACTAGCCAGGGAGACCCAGTACTTC. Protein product: CASSRLARETQYF.

This clonotype was found many times. CDR3 coding DNA: TGTGCCAGCAGCTCCCTGCACTACGAGCAGTACTTC. It translates to CASSSLHYEQYF. This chain joins TRBV12-3 or TRBV12-4 and TRBJ2-7; D ambiguous. The CDR3 is made up of 12 amino acids. V lost 6 bases, J lost 3 bases, and 9 bases lay in between.

This clonotype was seen repeatedly, ten times or more. The genes are TRBV5-1 and TRBJ2-1; 8 positions agree with TRBD2. Germline V CDR1 and CDR2: SGHRS, YFSETQ. This CDR3 is 16 amino acids long. V lost 4 bases, J lost 5 bases, and 11 bases stayed unmatched. The CDR3: CASSALGREGNNEQFF. For the CDR3, the DNA is TGCGCCAGCAGCGCCTTGGGACGGGAGGGCAACAATGAGCAGTTCTTC.

This clonotype was counted ten times or more. This chain joins TRBV29-1 and TRBJ2-1; D is unresolved. This CDR3 is built from 11 residues. Germline V CDR1 and CDR2: SQVTM, ANQGSEA. V dropped 5 bases and J dropped 10 bases, with 12 bases sitting between them. The CDR3 region is CSVSPHSEQFF. DNA of the CDR3: TGCAGCGTTTCGCCCCACAGCGAGCAGTTCTTC.

In its sample, this clonotype was seen a few times. This sequence joins TRBV5-1 and TRBJ1-6, with no clear D. CDR1 SGHRS and CDR2 YFSETQ come from the germline V gene. CDR3 size: 14 residues. Trimming took 0 bases from V and 6 from J, leaving 7 bases between them. In DNA, the CDR3 is TGCGCCAGCAGCTTGGCCAGGATTAATTCACCCCTCCACTTT. This translates into CASSLARINSPLHF.

Ten or more counts support this clonotype. The chain employs TRBV25-1 and TRBJ2-1, with 8 bases aligning to TRBD2. Germline CDR1 and CDR2: MGHDK and SYGVNS. With 5 bases clipped from V and 3 bases from J, the junction kept 15 bases outside the gene matches. This CDR3 contains 18 residues. DNA for the CDR3: TGTGCCAGCAGTCCGGAAGGGAATTACGCGGGAGGCTACAATGAGCAGTTCTTC. Residues: CASSPEGNYAGGYNEQFF.

This clonotype occurred many times. The rearrangement links TRBV29-1 to TRBJ2-2; TRBD2 matches at 8 bases. The J segment lost 7 bases and the V segment lost 6 bases, leaving 7 bases of the junction unmatched. The CDR3 is made up of 13 amino acids. The germline V gene has CDR1 SQVTM and CDR2 ANQGSEA. The CDR3 spells CSVAGEHVGELFF. The CDR3 region has the DNA TGCAGCGTAGCGGGAGAACATGTCGGGGAGCTGTTTTTT.

This clonotype was detected many times. The J gene is TRBJ2-7, the V gene TRBV11-2; D unresolved. There are 15 residues in the CDR3. CDR1 SGHAT and CDR2 FQNNGV come from the germline V gene. The ends were cut back, 0 bases at V and 1 base at J, with 10 bases in the middle. CDR3 sequence (DNA): TGTGCCAGCAGCTTAGAGTCCGTCGGTTCCTACGAGCAGTACTTC. Its translation is CASSLESVGSYEQYF.